This T cell receptor beta chain comes out of a study of T cells after posttransplantation cyclophosphamide. The study, taken as a whole, reports: Skin or GI-infiltrating T cells shared few TRB sequences with blood. TRB clonality was highly associated with recipient CMV seropositivity and reactivation.

Produced via immunoSEQ multiplex PCR; TCRdb's table is partial and in-frame only. The sample shows roughly 18,000 clones, 83% of them seen only once. This CDR3 is 16 amino acids long. Per germline, CDR1 SGHTA and CDR2 FQGTGA. V lost 5 bases and J lost 5, with 19 bases in between. Regarding this clone: Antigen: not known.

The TCR sequence derives from a man aged 25 to 40 in good health and a related stem cell transplant donor. The material sequenced was memory CD4+ T cells sorted from blood. The chain joins TRBV7-3 to TRBJ2-1, with TRBD2 as a possible D gene (7 bases). The CDR3 sequence is CASSQGGGKLNNEQFF. CDR3 nucleotide sequence: TGTGCCAGCAGCCAAGGGGGGGGGAAACTGAACAATGAGCAGTTCTTC.